This TCR beta chain was observed in a study of control samples from healthy donors and cancer patients. Assay used: immunoSEQ multiplex PCR; TCRdb lists only in-frame clones, some missing. Found here are around 150,000 clones, roughly 94% of them singletons; the top ten hold 14%. CDR1 is GTSNPN and CDR2 is SVGIG in the germline V gene (reference sequence). This CDR3 spans 11 amino acids. V lost 3 bases and J 8 bases, leaving 10 bases between the germline ends. The count of this clone is one. This TCR came from a man between 60 and 70 years old with colorectal cancer. This chain links TRBV30 with TRBJ1-1, with D possibly being TRBD1 (6 bases). The sequencing sample was made of PBMCs. CDR3 nucleotide sequence: TGTGCCTGGAGGATGACAGGAGAAGCTTTCTTT. This sequence encodes CAWRMTGEAFF.